This record covers a single T cell receptor beta chain. Looked up from germline, CDR1 is KGHSH and CDR2 is LQKENI. Trimming removed 3 bases at V and 9 bases at J, with 6 bases between. The CDR3 spans 11 residues. The entry originates in a study of radiotherapy plus CTLA-4 blockade in lung cancer. Using immunoSEQ multiplex PCR, the repertoire was profiled, and TCRdb retains in-frame clones only, with some absent. The profile shows about 87,000 clones, around 87% of them singletons. The sequences come from peripheral blood, collected from a patient treated with radiotherapy plus ipilimumab. The chain recombines TRBV18 with TRBJ2-1; no clear D. The receptor comes from a human donor with non-small cell lung cancer that progressed on radiotherapy plus ipilimumab. The CDR3 DNA is TGTGCCAGCTCACCCGATCGTGAGCAGTTCTTC. Protein product: CASSPDREQFF.